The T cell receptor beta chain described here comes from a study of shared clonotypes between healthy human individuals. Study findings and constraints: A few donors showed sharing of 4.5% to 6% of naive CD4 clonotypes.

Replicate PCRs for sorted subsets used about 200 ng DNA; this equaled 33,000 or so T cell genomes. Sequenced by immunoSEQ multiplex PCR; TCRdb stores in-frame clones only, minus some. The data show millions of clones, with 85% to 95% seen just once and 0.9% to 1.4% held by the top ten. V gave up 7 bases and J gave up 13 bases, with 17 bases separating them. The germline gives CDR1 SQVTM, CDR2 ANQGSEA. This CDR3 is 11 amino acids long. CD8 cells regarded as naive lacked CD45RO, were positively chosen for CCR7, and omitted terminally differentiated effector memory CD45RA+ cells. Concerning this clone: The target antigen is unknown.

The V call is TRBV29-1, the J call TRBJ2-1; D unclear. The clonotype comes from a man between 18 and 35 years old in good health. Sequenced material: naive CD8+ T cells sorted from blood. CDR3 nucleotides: TGCAGCGACTACAGTTCCCCCTTCCAGTTCTTC. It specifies CSDYSSPFQFF.